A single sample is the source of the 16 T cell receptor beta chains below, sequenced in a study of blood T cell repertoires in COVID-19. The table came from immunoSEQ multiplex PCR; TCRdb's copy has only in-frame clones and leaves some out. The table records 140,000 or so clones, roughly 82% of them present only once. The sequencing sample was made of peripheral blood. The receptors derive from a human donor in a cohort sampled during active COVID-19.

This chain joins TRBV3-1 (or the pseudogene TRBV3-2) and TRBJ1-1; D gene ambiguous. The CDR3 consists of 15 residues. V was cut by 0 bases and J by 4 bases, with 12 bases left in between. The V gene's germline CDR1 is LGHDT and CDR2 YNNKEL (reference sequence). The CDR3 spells CASSQEAARGTEAFF. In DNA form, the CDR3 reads TGTGCCAGCAGCCAAGAGGCAGCCCGAGGCACTGAAGCTTTCTTT.

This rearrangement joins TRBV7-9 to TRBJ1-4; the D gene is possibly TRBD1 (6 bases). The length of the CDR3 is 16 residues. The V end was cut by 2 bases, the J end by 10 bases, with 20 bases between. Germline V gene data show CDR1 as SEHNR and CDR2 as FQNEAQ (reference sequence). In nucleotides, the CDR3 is TGTGCCAGCAGCTTATCCAGGGGCCCTGCGGTAGGAAAACTGTTTTTT. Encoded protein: CASSLSRGPAVGKLFF.

CDR3 sequence (DNA): TGTGCCAGCAGCCACCCCGCGGGGGGGAACACTGAAGCTTTCTTT. Protein sequence: CASSHPAGGNTEAFF. The genes are TRBV7-8 and TRBJ1-1; TRBD1 might be the D (5 bases). V lost 5 bases to trimming and J lost 1 base, with 14 bases between them. This CDR3 is built from 15 residues. The germline CDR1 and CDR2 sequences are SGHVS and FQNEAQ.

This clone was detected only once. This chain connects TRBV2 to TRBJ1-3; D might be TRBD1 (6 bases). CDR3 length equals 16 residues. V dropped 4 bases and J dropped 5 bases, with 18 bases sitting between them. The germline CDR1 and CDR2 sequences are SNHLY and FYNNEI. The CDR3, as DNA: TGTGCCAGCAGTGCCGAGAACAGGGCGTTGCGAAACACCATATATTTT. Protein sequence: CASSAENRALRNTIYF.

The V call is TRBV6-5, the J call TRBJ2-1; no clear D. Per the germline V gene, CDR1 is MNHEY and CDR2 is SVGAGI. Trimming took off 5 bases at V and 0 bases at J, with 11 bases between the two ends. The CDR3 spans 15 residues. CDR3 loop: CASSLRRSSYNEQFF. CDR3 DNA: TGTGCCAGCAGTCTACGTAGGAGCTCCTACAATGAGCAGTTCTTC.

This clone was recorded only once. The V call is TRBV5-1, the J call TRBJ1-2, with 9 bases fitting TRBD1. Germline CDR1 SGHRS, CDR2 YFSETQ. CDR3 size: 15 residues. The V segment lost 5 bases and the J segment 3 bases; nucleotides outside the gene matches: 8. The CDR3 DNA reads TGCGCCAGCAGGGAGGGACAGGGAAGCTACTATGGCTACACCTTC. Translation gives CASREGQGSYYGYTF.

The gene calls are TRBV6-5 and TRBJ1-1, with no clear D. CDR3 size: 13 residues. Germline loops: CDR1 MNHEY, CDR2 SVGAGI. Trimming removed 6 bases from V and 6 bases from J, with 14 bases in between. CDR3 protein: CASSVSRRSEAFF. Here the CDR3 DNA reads TGTGCCAGCAGCGTTTCCCGTAGATCTGAAGCTTTCTTT.

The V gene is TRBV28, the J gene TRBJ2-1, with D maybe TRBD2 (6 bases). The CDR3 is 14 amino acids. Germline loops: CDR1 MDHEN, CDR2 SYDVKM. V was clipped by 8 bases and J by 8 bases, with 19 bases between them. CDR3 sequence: CASSPPGSIHEQFF. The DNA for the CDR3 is TGTGCCAGCTCCCCCCCCGGGAGTATCCATGAGCAGTTCTTC.

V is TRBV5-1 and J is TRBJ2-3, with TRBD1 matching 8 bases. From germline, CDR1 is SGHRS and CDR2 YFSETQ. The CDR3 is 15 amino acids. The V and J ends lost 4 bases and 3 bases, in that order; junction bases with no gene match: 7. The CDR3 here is CASSHTTGVTDTQYF. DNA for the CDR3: TGCGCCAGCAGCCACACGACAGGGGTGACAGATACGCAGTATTTT. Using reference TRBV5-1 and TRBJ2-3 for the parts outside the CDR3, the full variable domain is KAGVTQTPRYLIKTRGQQVTLSCSPISGHRSVSWYQQTPGQGLQFLFEYFSETQRNKGNFPGRFSGRQFSNSRSEMNVSTLELGDSALYLCASSHTTGVTDTQYFGPGTRLTVL.

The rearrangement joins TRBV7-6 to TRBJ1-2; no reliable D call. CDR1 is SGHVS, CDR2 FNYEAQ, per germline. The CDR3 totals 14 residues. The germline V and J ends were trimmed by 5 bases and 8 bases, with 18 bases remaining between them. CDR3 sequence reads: CASSTYQAQEGYTF. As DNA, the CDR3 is TGTGCCAGCAGCACCTATCAAGCCCAGGAAGGCTACACCTTC.

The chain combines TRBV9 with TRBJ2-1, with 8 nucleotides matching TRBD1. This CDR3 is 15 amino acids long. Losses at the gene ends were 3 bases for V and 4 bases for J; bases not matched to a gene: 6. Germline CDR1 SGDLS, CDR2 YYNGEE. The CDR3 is CASSASGQVYNEQFF. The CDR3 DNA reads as TGTGCCAGCAGCGCCTCGGGACAGGTTTACAATGAGCAGTTCTTC.

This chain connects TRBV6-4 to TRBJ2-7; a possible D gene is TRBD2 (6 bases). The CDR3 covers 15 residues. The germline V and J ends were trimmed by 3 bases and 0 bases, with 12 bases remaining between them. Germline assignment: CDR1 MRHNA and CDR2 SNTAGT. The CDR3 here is CASSETAGPSYEQYV. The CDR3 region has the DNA TGTGCCAGCAGTGAAACAGCGGGCCCCTCCTACGAGCAGTACGTC.

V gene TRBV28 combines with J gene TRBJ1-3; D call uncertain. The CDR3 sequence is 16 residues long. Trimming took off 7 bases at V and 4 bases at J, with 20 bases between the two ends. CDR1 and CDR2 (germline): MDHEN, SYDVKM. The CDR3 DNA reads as TGTGCCAGCAATCCTCATATCTCTAAAGTAGGAAACACCATATATTTT. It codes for CASNPHISKVGNTIYF.

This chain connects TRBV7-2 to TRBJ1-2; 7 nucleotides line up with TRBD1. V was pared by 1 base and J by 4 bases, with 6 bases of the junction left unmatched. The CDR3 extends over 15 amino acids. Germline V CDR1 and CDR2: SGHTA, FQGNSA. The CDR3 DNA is TGTGCCAGCAGCTTAGTGACAGGGAATACCTATGGCTACACCTTC. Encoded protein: CASSLVTGNTYGYTF.

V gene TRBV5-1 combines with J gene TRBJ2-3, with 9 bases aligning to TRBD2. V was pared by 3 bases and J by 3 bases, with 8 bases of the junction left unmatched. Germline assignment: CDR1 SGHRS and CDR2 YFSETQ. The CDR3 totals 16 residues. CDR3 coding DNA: TGCGCCAGCAGCTCGAACGGCGGGAGGGGAACAGATACGCAGTATTTT. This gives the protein CASSSNGGRGTDTQYF.

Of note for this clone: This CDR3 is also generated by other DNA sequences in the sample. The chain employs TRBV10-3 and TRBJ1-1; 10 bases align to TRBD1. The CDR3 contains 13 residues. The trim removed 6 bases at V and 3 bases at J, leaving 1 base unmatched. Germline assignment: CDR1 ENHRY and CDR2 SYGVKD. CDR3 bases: TGTGCCATCAGGGGGACAGGGGACACTGAAGCTTTCTTT. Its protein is CAIRGTGDTEAFF.